These 20 T cell receptor beta chains were sequenced from one sample in a study of T cell clonality in common variable immunodeficiency. General study findings and limits: Fewer deletions and N-nucleotide insertions were reportedly seen in common variable immunodeficiency TCR beta sequences.

These receptors have no known antigen. Libraries were prepared by immunoSEQ multiplex PCR; TCRdb keeps only in-frame clonotypes and omits some of them. The sample contains fewer than 20,000 clones, none occurring once; around 14% lies in the top ten. What was sequenced was peripheral blood mononuclear cells. The receptor set was obtained from a human donor with common variable immunodeficiency.

This clone was detected many times. Sequencing ends 3 residues short of the CDR3 end; the germline J gene provides the rest. This sequence joins TRBV10-3 and TRBJ2-3; 9 bases fit TRBD1. The CDR3 is made up of 13 amino acids. Germline V gene sequence: CDR1 ENHRY, CDR2 SYGVKD. Trimming at V came to 11 bases and at J to 2 bases, leaving 5 bases not matched to a gene. The covered CDR3 bases are TGTGCCCCCGGGACAGGGCTCACAGATACG. The encoded protein is CAPGTGLTDT. The CDR3, in full, reads CAPGTGLTDTQYF.

This clone came up many times. The CDR3 goes on 3 residues after the read ends, and that part is filled in from the germline J gene. J is TRBJ2-4 and V is TRBV6-1; TRBD2 agrees at 9 bases. Germline V gene data show CDR1 as MNHNS and CDR2 as SASEGT. CDR3 size: 17 residues. The trim removed 2 bases at V and 6 bases at J, leaving 11 bases unmatched. CDR3 protein: CASSEWASGVSSNIQYF. The CDR3 DNA, read in part, is TGTGCCAGCAGTGAATGGGCTAGCGGGGTATCTTCAAACATT.

With respect to this clone: The CDR3 end falls 3 residues outside the read, so it is completed with the germline J gene. This sequence joins TRBV18 and TRBJ2-1; D unclear. The V and J ends lost 3 bases and 4 bases respectively, with 10 bases between them. From germline, CDR1 is KGHSH and CDR2 LQKENI. The length of the CDR3 is 14 residues. The CDR3 here is CASSPNTLYNEQFF. The part of the CDR3 DNA that was read is TGTGCCAGCTCACCGAACACCTTGTACAATGAG.

As to this clone: The read gets to within 3 residues of the CDR3 end, and the germline J gene fills in the rest. The chain employs TRBV30 and TRBJ1-2; no firm D call. CDR3 length: 14 residues. The germline gives CDR1 GTSNPN, CDR2 SVGIG (reference sequence). V lost 1 base to trimming and J lost 2 bases, with 11 bases between them. The chain's CDR3 is CAWSEQTMNYGYTF. Partial CDR3 DNA: TGTGCCTGGAGTGAGCAGACAATGAACTATGGC.

This clone was counted only a few times. The read terminates 3 residues before the CDR3 end, so the remaining end is supplied by the germline J gene. The chain is built from TRBV18 and TRBJ1-5, with D maybe TRBD1 (5 bases). Germline-derived CDR1 and CDR2 are KGHSH and LQKENI. This CDR3 has 16 residues. V shed 2 bases and J shed 2 bases, with 13 bases lying between them. Partial CDR3 DNA: TGTGCCAGCTCACCAGGGGGGAACAGAGGCAATCAGCCC. It translates to CASSPGGNRGNQP. The whole CDR3 reads CASSPGGNRGNQPQHF.

To note about this clone: The CDR3 is cut off 3 residues early in the read; its end comes from the germline J gene. This chain joins TRBV19 and TRBJ2-7; TRBD1 agrees at 9 bases. The CDR3 extends over 14 amino acids. Germline CDR1 LNHDA, CDR2 SQIVND (reference sequence). V lost 4 bases, J lost 5 bases, and 6 bases stayed unmatched. CDR3 sequence reads: CASSNRDRENEQYF. CDR3 DNA, as far as it was read: TGTGCCAGTAGTAACCGGGACAGGGAGAACGAG.

With respect to this clone: The read terminates 3 residues before the CDR3 end, so the remaining end is supplied by the germline J gene. The V call is TRBV19, the J call TRBJ1-1; tentatively, D is TRBD1 (5 bases). The germline V gene has CDR1 LNHDA and CDR2 SQIVND (reference sequence). The CDR3 extends over 13 amino acids. The ends were cut back, 1 base at V and 6 bases at J, with 9 bases in the middle. CDR3 DNA (partial): TGTGCCAGTAGTATAGCGGAAGGGGCTGAA. It translates to CASSIAEGAE. The CDR3 reads in full as CASSIAEGAEAFF.

Ten or more counts support this clone. The read finishes 3 residues shy of the CDR3 end, and the germline J gene is used to complete it. The gene calls are TRBV4-1 and TRBJ1-6, with no clear D. This CDR3 comprises 14 residues. Trimming cost V 1 base and J 9 bases, with 10 bases left between them. Germline CDR1 is MGHRA and CDR2 is YSYEKL. CDR3 DNA, as far as it was read: TGCGCCAGCAGCCAAGCCCAGATTATTTCACCC. It encodes CASSQAQIISP. The entire CDR3 protein reads CASSQAQIISPLHF.

In its sample, this clone was seen a few times. The missing CDR3 end, 3 residues past where the read stops, is filled in from the germline J gene. The rearrangement joins TRBV19 to TRBJ2-5, with 7 bases fitting TRBD1. The V and J ends lost 2 bases and 5 bases, in that order; junction bases with no gene match: 14. The germline gives CDR1 LNHDA, CDR2 SQIVND (reference sequence). The CDR3 runs to 17 residues. The CDR3 region is CASSILGQALSGETQYF. The sequenced part of the CDR3 DNA is TGTGCCAGTAGTATACTAGGACAGGCCCTATCAGGGGAGACC.

This clone has just a few counts. The read terminates 3 residues before the CDR3 end, so the remaining end is supplied by the germline J gene. This chain links TRBV5-6 with TRBJ2-5, with 7 positions matching TRBD1. The CDR3 loop spans 14 amino acids. V lost 2 bases, J lost 4 bases, and 5 bases stayed unmatched. The germline V gene has CDR1 SGHDT and CDR2 YYEEEE. The CDR3 loop reads CASSFGQVGETQYF. The CDR3 DNA, read in part, is TGTGCCAGCAGCTTTGGACAGGTGGGAGAGACC.

Concerning this clone: The CDR3 goes on 3 residues after the read ends, and that part is filled in from the germline J gene. This chain links TRBV19 with TRBJ2-3; TRBD1 matches 10 bases. Trimming removed 7 bases from V and 5 bases from J; junction bases left unmatched: 9. CDR3 length equals 15 residues. Germline-derived CDR1 and CDR2 are LNHDA and SQIVND (reference sequence). CDR3 protein: CASKPTGGFGDTQYF. The sequenced part of the CDR3 DNA is TGTGCCAGTAAACCGACAGGGGGCTTTGGAGATACG.

This clone was observed a handful of times. The read falls 3 residues short of the CDR3 end, and the missing part is taken from the germline J gene. J is TRBJ2-7 and V is TRBV18; no definite D call. From germline, CDR1 is KGHSH and CDR2 LQKENI. V lost 2 bases and J 4 bases, leaving 9 bases between the germline ends. There are 13 residues in the CDR3. The CDR3 reads CASSPNSLYEQYF. The DNA read from the CDR3 is TGTGCCAGCTCACCAAACAGTCTTTACGAG.

In the case of this clone: The DNA ends 3 residues before the CDR3 does, and the rest of the CDR3 is filled in from the germline J gene. The V call is TRBV6-2 or TRBV6-3, the J call TRBJ2-5; maybe TRBD2 (7 bases). The CDR3 has 16 residues. Germline CDR1 and CDR2: MNHEY and SVGEGT. V lost 2 bases and J lost 1, with 14 bases in between. CDR3: CASSYGGEGGQETQYF. The CDR3 bases that were read are TGTGCCAGCAGTTACGGGGGGGAAGGGGGCCAAGAGACC.

This clone has a handful of counts. The observed sequence ends 3 residues before the CDR3 terminus, with the missing tail filled in from the germline J gene. V gene TRBV7-6 combines with J gene TRBJ1-2, with D possibly TRBD1 on 5 matching bases. The germline V gene has CDR1 SGHVS and CDR2 FNYEAQ. The CDR3 spans 13 residues. The part of the CDR3 DNA that was read is TGTGCCAGCAGCCGTAGGGGTTTTGGCGGC. This encodes CASSRRGFGG. The full CDR3 protein is CASSRRGFGGYTF.

Details on this clone: The CDR3 goes on 3 residues after the read ends, and that part is filled in from the germline J gene. The chain employs TRBV7-6 and TRBJ1-1; the D is unclear. The CDR3 has 15 residues. From germline, CDR1 is SGHVS and CDR2 FNYEAQ. The V end lost 5 bases, the J end lost 4 bases, and 17 bases lay between the germline ends. CDR3 bases read: TGTGCCAGCAGCCCGCTAGGAGGACTGGGCACTGAA. This codes for CASSPLGGLGTE. The entire CDR3 reads CASSPLGGLGTEAFF.

Notes on this clone: Read sequence stops 3 residues before the CDR3 end, and the germline J gene provides the missing end. The genes are TRBV7-2 and TRBJ2-7; the D gene is possibly TRBD2 (6 bases). Germline loops: CDR1 SGHTA, CDR2 FQGNSA. The CDR3 sequence is 13 residues long. Trimming removed 5 bases at V and 3 bases at J, with 11 bases between. Partial CDR3 DNA: TGTGCCAGCAGCCCGGGACTCAACTACGAG. Protein product: CASSPGLNYE. The entire CDR3 protein is CASSPGLNYEQYF.

Many counts were recorded for this clone. The read finishes 3 residues shy of the CDR3 end, and the germline J gene is used to complete it. V is TRBV2 and J is TRBJ2-2; unclear D gene. Germline CDR1 SNHLY, CDR2 FYNNEI. This CDR3 is built from 14 residues. Trimming removed 2 bases at V and 2 bases at J, with 6 bases between. The sequenced part of the CDR3 DNA is TGTGCCAGCAGTGAACAGATTAACACCGGGGAG. It yields the protein CASSEQINTGE. The entire CDR3 sequence reads CASSEQINTGELFF.

The CDR3 region is CASSTPGTSGGADTQYF. The CDR3 bases that were read are TGTGCCAGCAGCACCCCCGGGACTAGCGGGGGGGCAGATACG. The gene calls are TRBV6-2 or TRBV6-3 and TRBJ2-3, with 16 nucleotides matching TRBD2. Read coverage stops 3 residues before the CDR3 terminus; the germline J gene supplies the remainder. V gave up 6 bases and J gave up 4 bases; unmatched junction bases: 7. Germline CDR1 and CDR2: MNHEY and SVGEGT. The CDR3 covers 17 residues.

Only a few counts were recorded for this clone. Here the CDR3 reads CASSIRGTNEKLFF. The CDR3 DNA, read in part, is TGTGCCAGCTCGATAAGGGGTACTAATGAAAAA. The V and J genes are TRBV18 and TRBJ1-4, with D maybe TRBD1 (5 bases). The observed sequence ends 3 residues before the CDR3 terminus, with the missing tail filled in from the germline J gene. V lost 6 bases and J 2 bases, leaving 10 bases between the germline ends. The CDR3 runs to 14 residues. Germline loops: CDR1 KGHSH, CDR2 LQKENI.

This clone is categorized as medium-sized. Read sequence stops 3 residues before the CDR3 end, and the germline J gene provides the missing end. The chain is built from TRBV19 and TRBJ2-1; maybe TRBD2 (5 bases). CDR3 size: 12 residues. The V gene's germline CDR1 is LNHDA and CDR2 SQIVND (reference sequence). V was cut by 6 bases and J by 8 bases, with 11 bases left in between. CDR3 residues: CASRDWRYEQFF. Incomplete CDR3 DNA: TGTGCCAGTAGGGACTGGCGCTATGAG. Looking up the rest from reference TRBV19 and TRBJ2-1 gives the full variable domain: DGGITQSPKYLFRKEGQNVTLSCEQNLNHDAMYWYRQDPGQGLRLIYYSQIVNDFQKGDIAEGYSVSREKKESFPLTVTSAQKNPTAFYLCASRDWRYEQFFGPGTRLTVL.